The 26 T cell receptor beta chains below come from one sample, sequenced in a study of control samples from healthy donors and cancer patients. Only in-frame clones appear in the TCRdb table, and some are missing; sequencing was by immunoSEQ multiplex PCR. This table holds about 97,000 clones, about 91% found once. Material: blood. The receptors come from a woman aged 18 to 35 in good health.

J is TRBJ2-7 and V is TRBV27; 10 bases line up with TRBD1. Germline V CDR1 and CDR2: MNHEY, SMNVEV (reference sequence). V lost 5 bases to trimming and J lost 2 bases; unmatched junction nucleotides: 24. The CDR3 extends over 21 amino acids. This chain's CDR3 is CASSVISPGQGHTKSAYEQYF. The DNA of the CDR3 is TGTGCCAGCAGTGTCATTTCGCCGGGACAGGGGCACACTAAGAGCGCCTACGAGCAGTACTTC.

The V gene is TRBV5-6, the J gene TRBJ2-1; D is unclear. V was pared by 3 bases and J by 9 bases, with 13 bases between. CDR3 length: 13 residues. CDR1 is SGHDT, CDR2 YYEEEE, per germline. The CDR3 spells CASSWEGMGEQFF. The CDR3 bases are TGTGCCAGCAGCTGGGAAGGGATGGGTGAGCAGTTCTTC.

The chain couples TRBV4-1 to TRBJ2-5; 8 bases map to TRBD2. This CDR3 comprises 20 residues. Germline trimming cut 1 base from V and 5 bases from J; bases unmatched to any gene: 21. Germline V CDR1 and CDR2: MGHRA, YSYEKL. CDR3 sequence reads: CASSQVILPRGAGALETQYF. The CDR3, as DNA: TGCGCCAGCAGCCAAGTAATTCTCCCAAGAGGAGCGGGAGCTTTGGAGACCCAGTACTTC.

This clone was observed a single time. This chain links TRBV19 with TRBJ2-3, with 9 bases fitting TRBD2. CDR1 and CDR2 from the germline V gene are LNHDA and SQIVND (reference sequence). The trim removed 2 bases at V and 5 bases at J, leaving 11 bases unmatched. CDR3 length: 17 amino acids. The CDR3 DNA follows: TGTGCCAGTAGTATACAAACTAGCGGGCTGCTAGGAGATACGCAGTATTTT. Translating gives CASSIQTSGLLGDTQYF.

V usage is TRBV24-1 and J usage is TRBJ2-1; 7 bases line up with TRBD1. CDR1 and CDR2 from the germline V gene are KGHDR and SFDVKD. V shed 0 bases and J 3 bases; nucleotides not matched to a gene: 16. The CDR3 loop spans 20 amino acids. CDR3 loop: CATSDLRGTAVGPNYNEQFF. The CDR3 region has the DNA TGTGCCACCAGTGATTTGCGAGGGACAGCCGTGGGACCTAACTACAATGAGCAGTTCTTC.

The chain carries TRBV28 and TRBJ2-5; D is possibly TRBD2 (5 bases). The CDR3 length is 15 residues. In germline, CDR1 is MDHEN, CDR2 SYDVKM. V was pared by 4 bases and J by 3 bases, with 15 bases between. This CDR3 reads CASSSRLALEETQYF. The CDR3, as DNA: TGTGCCAGCAGTTCTCGTTTAGCGTTAGAAGAGACCCAGTACTTC. The full variable domain, completed using reference TRBV28 and TRBJ2-5, is DVKVTQSSRYLVKRTGEKVFLECVQDMDHENMFWYRQDPGLGLRLIYFSYDVKMKEKGDIPEGYSVSREKKERFSLILESASTNQTSMYLCASSSRLALEETQYFGPGTRLLVL.

The V call is TRBV5-1, the J call TRBJ1-6; 7 bases line up with TRBD1. Germline-derived CDR1 and CDR2 are SGHRS and YFSETQ. The V and J ends lost 1 base and 6 bases, in that order; junction bases with no gene match: 7. This CDR3 is 16 amino acids long. For the CDR3, the DNA is TGCGCCAGCAGCTTGATCGCAGGGACAGTTAATTCACCCCTCCACTTT. The encoded protein is CASSLIAGTVNSPLHF.

This chain uses TRBV24-1 with TRBJ1-4; 7 bases are a match to TRBD1. CDR1 KGHDR and CDR2 SFDVKD come from the germline V gene. With V trimmed by 4 bases and J by 8 bases, 9 bases remained unmatched. The CDR3 sequence is 15 residues long. The CDR3, as DNA: TGTGCCACCAGTGACTCCGGACAGGTGGGAGAAAAACTGTTTTTT. It is translated as CATSDSGQVGEKLFF.

Concerning this clone: At one end the junction does not follow the germline gene, possibly because of a read error. This chain joins TRBV6-5 and TRBJ1-1, with D uncertain. The CDR3 has 14 residues. The germline CDR1 and CDR2 sequences are MNHEY and SVGAGI. The CDR3 loop reads CASSSRALNSEAFF. DNA of the CDR3: TGTGCCAGCAGCTCCCGGGCCCTTAACAGTGAAGCTTTCTTT.

The chain employs TRBV6-5 and TRBJ1-1; D uncertain. V was cut by 5 bases and J by 1 base, with 11 bases left in between. Germline CDR1 and CDR2: MNHEY and SVGAGI. CDR3 size: 14 residues. The CDR3: CASSHTDRNTEAFF. The CDR3 region has the DNA TGTGCCAGCAGTCATACGGACCGGAACACTGAAGCTTTCTTT.

This chain uses TRBV19 with TRBJ1-1; no definite D call. The germline V gene has CDR1 LNHDA and CDR2 SQIVND (reference sequence). Trimming left V 0 bases short and J 0 bases short, with 5 bases between. This CDR3 comprises 14 residues. CDR3 bases: TGTGCCAGTAGTATAGATTTCGTGAACACTGAAGCTTTCTTT. It encodes CASSIDFVNTEAFF.

This chain joins TRBV4-2 and TRBJ1-2; perhaps TRBD1 as D (6 bases). Germline loops: CDR1 LGHNA, CDR2 YNFKEQ. CDR3 size: 12 residues. Deletions cut 9 bases from V and 4 bases from J, with 12 bases between. The CDR3 bases are TGTGCCAGTAGGGGGAGTGGCTATGGCTACACCTTC. This encodes CASRGSGYGYTF.

The chain employs TRBV13 and TRBJ1-1; 9 positions agree with TRBD1. The germline V gene has CDR1 PRHDT and CDR2 FYEKMQ (reference sequence). Trimming removed 0 bases from V and 8 bases from J; junction bases left unmatched: 10. The CDR3 length is 16 residues. The chain's CDR3 is CASSLGKEDRGLEAFF. DNA of the CDR3: TGTGCCAGCAGCTTAGGGAAAGAGGACAGGGGACTGGAAGCTTTCTTT.

The chain recombines TRBV14 with TRBJ2-3; no reliable D call. This CDR3 has 13 amino acids. In germline, CDR1 is SGHDN, CDR2 FVKESK. The germline V and J ends were trimmed by 4 bases and 5 bases, with 10 bases remaining between them. The CDR3 DNA follows: TGTGCCAGCAGCCTGAACCGCGGAGATACGCAGTATTTT. Amino acids: CASSLNRGDTQYF.

The rearrangement uses TRBV6-5 and TRBJ2-1; tentative D call: TRBD2 (5 bases). CDR1 is MNHEY, CDR2 SVGAGI, per germline. CDR3 length: 16 residues. The V gene lost 0 bases and the J gene lost 9 bases, with 18 bases spanning the gap. The DNA for the CDR3 is TGTGCCAGCAGTTACTCGACGGACTTTCTCTCCTTTGAGCAGTTCTTC. This sequence encodes CASSYSTDFLSFEQFF.

J is TRBJ1-5 and V is TRBV7-8; 8 bases agree with TRBD1. Looked up from germline, CDR1 is SGHVS and CDR2 is FQNEAQ. The ends lost 5 bases at V and 5 bases at J; junction bases unmatched: 11. This CDR3 has 16 amino acids. DNA of the CDR3: TGTGCCAGCAGCCCCCTTTCCGGGACAGGAGATCAGCCCCAGCATTTT. It specifies CASSPLSGTGDQPQHF.

The gene calls are TRBV28 and TRBJ2-1; D is ambiguous. Germline V gene lookup returns CDR1 MDHEN and CDR2 SYDVKM. This CDR3 region has 13 residues. V lost 6 bases and J lost 4, with 10 bases in between. The CDR3 sequence is CASRPDQYNEQFF. As DNA, the CDR3 is TGTGCCAGCAGACCCGACCAATACAATGAGCAGTTCTTC. The full variable domain, completed using reference TRBV28 and TRBJ2-1, is DVKVTQSSRYLVKRTGEKVFLECVQDMDHENMFWYRQDPGLGLRLIYFSYDVKMKEKGDIPEGYSVSREKKERFSLILESASTNQTSMYLCASRPDQYNEQFFGPGTRLTVL.

This rearrangement joins TRBV5-1 to TRBJ1-4; maybe TRBD1 (6 bases). Between the trimmed V and J ends, which lost 4 bases and 8 bases, there was a span of 15 bases. Germline V gives CDR1 SGHRS, CDR2 YFSETQ. The CDR3 length is 14 residues. The CDR3 DNA reads as TGCGCCAGCAGCCCACAGGGTTTTGGAGAAAAACTGTTTTTT. Protein sequence: CASSPQGFGEKLFF.

Here the CDR3 DNA reads TGTGCCAGCAGTGAAGCGCCGGGACAGGCCTTAAGCTCCTATAATTCACCCCTCCACTTT. Residues: CASSEAPGQALSSYNSPLHF. The genes are TRBV6-1 and TRBJ1-6; 8 bases map to TRBD1. Per the germline V gene, CDR1 is MNHNS and CDR2 is SASEGT. The CDR3 is made up of 20 amino acids. The junction had 10 bases not matched to a gene; V was cut back by 0 bases and J by 0 bases.

This chain connects TRBV18 to TRBJ2-7; D might be TRBD2 (6 bases). V was clipped by 0 bases and J by 1 base, with 10 bases between them. The CDR3 sequence is 15 residues long. From germline, CDR1 is KGHSH and CDR2 LQKENI. Written as DNA, the CDR3 is TGTGCCAGCTCACCACCGGGACTGGGATCCTACGAGCAGTACTTC. This codes for CASSPPGLGSYEQYF.

V is TRBV25-1 and J is TRBJ1-4; 10 bases are shared with TRBD1. The CDR3 totals 16 residues. Germline CDR1 reads MGHDK; CDR2 reads SYGVNS. Trimming removed 6 bases from V and 2 bases from J; junction bases left unmatched: 6. CDR3 region: CASSVPGQGTNEKLFF. The DNA for the CDR3 is TGTGCCAGCAGCGTCCCGGGACAGGGGACTAATGAAAAACTGTTTTTT.

This rearrangement joins TRBV7-8 to TRBJ1-6, with D uncertain. V lost 1 base and J 8 bases, leaving 6 bases between the germline ends. The CDR3 loop spans 13 amino acids. CDR1 and CDR2 (germline): SGHVS, FQNEAQ. The CDR3 protein is CASSLVGDSPLHF. The DNA for the CDR3 is TGTGCCAGCAGCTTAGTGGGAGATTCACCCCTCCACTTT.

This chain connects TRBV5-6 to TRBJ2-1; no definite D call. The CDR3 is 13 amino acids. The V end lost 0 bases, the J end lost 7 bases, and 8 bases lay between the germline ends. Germline V gene lookup returns CDR1 SGHDT and CDR2 YYEEEE. As DNA, the CDR3 is TGTGCCAGCAGCTTGGCCGTCGGGAATGAGCAGTTCTTC. This gives the protein CASSLAVGNEQFF.

J is TRBJ2-1 and V is TRBV19; D remains ambiguous. The CDR3 spans 15 residues. Between the trimmed V and J ends, which lost 3 bases and 7 bases, there was a span of 16 bases. Looked up from germline, CDR1 is LNHDA and CDR2 is SQIVND (reference sequence). In DNA, the CDR3 is TGTGCCAGTAGTATTCTTCACCAGTACCCTAATGAGCAGTTCTTC. It is translated as CASSILHQYPNEQFF.

V is TRBV7-8 and J is TRBJ2-3; 7 nucleotides align to TRBD2. This CDR3 comprises 16 residues. V shed 7 bases, J shed 11 bases, and the junction held 21 bases outside the gene matches. Germline V gene sequence: CDR1 SGHVS, CDR2 FQNEAQ. In DNA, the CDR3 is TGTGCCAGCACTCAATCGGAGGGACTACTTCAAGCAAGGCAGTATTTT. Its translation is CASTQSEGLLQARQYF.

Only a few counts were recorded for this clone. This chain links TRBV14 with TRBJ1-4, with 7 bases matching TRBD1. After removal of 5 bases from V and 0 bases from J, the junction contained 3 bases not matched to a gene. CDR3 length: 15 amino acids. The germline gives CDR1 SGHDN, CDR2 FVKESK. The CDR3 here is CASSSQGATNEKLFF. Here the CDR3 DNA reads TGTGCCAGCAGCTCTCAGGGGGCAACTAATGAAAAACTGTTTTTT.